This T cell receptor (beta chain) came from a study of blood T cell repertoires in COVID-19. As processed by the authors: Reference gene primer amplification gave estimated nucleated cell counts. Sequencing used immunoSEQ multiplex PCR; TCRdb keeps in-frame clones, though not all of them. V, J and clone size were drawn from that table, and D and trimming were deduced from the DNA. The sample yields 200,000 to 300,000 clones, 75% to 95% seen once. The CDR3 loop spans 16 amino acids. CDR1 and CDR2 (germline): SGHRS, YFSETQ. The ends lost 4 bases at V and 2 bases at J; junction bases unmatched: 5. This clone was counted a single time.

The genes are TRBV5-1 and TRBJ2-3; 12 nucleotides match TRBD2. This TCR was sampled from a person aged 18 to 29 with COVID-19, enrolled during active disease. Sequenced material: peripheral blood. The CDR3 protein is CASSEGLAGPTDTQYF. DNA of the CDR3: TGCGCCAGCAGCGAGGGACTAGCGGGCCCCACAGATACGCAGTATTTT.